The text below deals with one T cell receptor (beta chain). This clonotype was recorded at least ten times. Its antigen target is currently unknown. Within one base of it there is no much larger clone, and no base qualities were kept. V drops 0 bases and J drops 2 bases, leaving 5 bases in between. From the cysteine through the phenylalanine, the CDR3 covers 13 amino acids. The CDR3 DNA has 39 bases and is translated from base 1. From a lookup of the germline V gene, CDR1 and CDR2 are SGDLS and YYNGEE. The instrument given in TCRdb is Illumina HiSeq 2500. Quantitative 5'-RACE with molecular barcodes was the method used to prepare the TCR beta libraries. The authors' analysis ran thus. To identify disease-linked TCR variants, a new computational method was used, one built on a probabilistic model of VDJ rearrangement. TCRdb trimmed the raw reads at Q25, called clones with MiXCR and kept productive beta chains. Here each entry gathers all rows of one CDR3 protein and keeps the most common genes and DNA. None of the V and J calls come from the authors' own analysis; TCRdb made them. A total of about 8,600 distinct CDR3 sequences appear in this sample, under 4% of them only once. Of the sample, more than 9% is held by the ten largest clones.

The sample originates from a study of CD8 T cells in ankylosing spondylitis (dated by TCRdb to 2016 to 2017). For context, the study as a whole: To find TCR variants linked to disease, the study profiled T cell receptor beta repertoires in ankylosing spondylitis patients and healthy donors. The whole study cohort included over a hundred healthy donors and about two dozen ankylosing spondylitis patients. Samples of peripheral blood were taken, and for ankylosing spondylitis patients, synovial fluid was collected as well.

The investigation overall reported the following: A TCR beta motif made up of several highly homologous amino acid variants appeared to be characteristic of blood from ankylosing spondylitis patients. The disease-linked clones were reported to be significantly enriched in matched synovial fluid samples from ankylosing spondylitis patients. Some motif variants were previously reported in synovial fluid and blood of reactive arthritis patients, suggesting common disease-initiation mechanisms. The disease-linked clones had a CD8+ phenotype and were found at relatively low frequencies in peripheral blood.

The chain joins TRBV9 to TRBJ1-1; confidence is insufficient to name the D gene. This receptor was identified in a female donor with ankylosing spondylitis or in good health (not recorded which). The sample was blood, either unsorted or a sorted T cell fraction (not recorded which). The DNA sequence is as follows: TGTGCCAGCAGCGTAGGTAAAAACACTGAAGCTTTCTTT. Its product reads: CASSVGKNTEAFF. Reference TRBV9 and TRBJ1-1 genes cover what lies past the CDR3, so the full variable domain is DSGVTQTPKHLITATGQRVTLRCSPRSGDLSVYWYQQSLDQGLQFLIQYYNGEERAKGNILERFSAQQFPDLHSELNLSSLELGDSALYFCASSVGKNTEAFFGQGTRLTVV.